What follows are 27 T cell receptor beta chains derived from one specimen sequenced in a study of cytomegalovirus exposure and HLA in healthy donors. With 60 Vbeta and 13 Jbeta primers, the PCR was carried out. TCRdb keeps only in-frame clones here, not all; method: immunoSEQ multiplex PCR. The sample yields about 160,000 clones, almost 80% seen once. The sequencing input was PBMCs. These receptors were collected from a woman aged 50 to 65 in good health and CMV-seropositive.

The genes are TRBV11-2 and TRBJ2-7; 10 bases map to TRBD2. This CDR3 is 16 amino acids long. Germline lookup yields CDR1 SGHAT and CDR2 FQNNGV. The V gene end was trimmed by 2 bases and the J gene end by 2 bases; junction bases not matched to a gene: 6. CDR3 in DNA: TGTGCCAGCAGCTTACTCGGGACTAGCGTAGCCTACGAGCAGTACTTC. Residues: CASSLLGTSVAYEQYF.

V gene TRBV5-1 combines with J gene TRBJ2-1, with TRBD1 identical over 8 bases. Trimming removed 4 bases from V and 6 bases from J; junction bases left unmatched: 9. The CDR3 totals 15 residues. Germline V gives CDR1 SGHRS, CDR2 YFSETQ. CDR3 sequence (DNA): TGCGCCAGCAGCCTAGCTTTGACAGGGGTCAATGAGCAGTTCTTC. As protein: CASSLALTGVNEQFF.

V gene TRBV30 combines with J gene TRBJ1-1; 7 bases align to TRBD1. CDR3 size: 15 residues. Germline CDR1 and CDR2: GTSNPN and SVGIG (reference sequence). J lost 10 bases, V lost 2 bases, and 16 bases had no gene match. CDR3 region: CAWSTSWTGLRGAFF. In nucleotides, the CDR3 is TGTGCCTGGAGTACGTCCTGGACAGGTCTACGCGGAGCTTTCTTT.

The chain has TRBV7-3 and TRBJ2-3; 8 nucleotides line up with TRBD2. V gave up 5 bases and J gave up 0 bases; unmatched junction bases: 4. The CDR3 has 15 amino acids. From germline, CDR1 is SGHTA and CDR2 FQGTGA. CDR3 nucleotides: TGTGCCAGCAGCCGACTAGCGTTAAGCACAGATACGCAGTATTTT. Amino acid sequence: CASSRLALSTDTQYF.

This clone was counted a single time. The chain uses TRBV6-5 and TRBJ2-3; TRBD1 matches at 7 bases. This CDR3 spans 12 amino acids. The germline CDR1 and CDR2 sequences are MNHEY and SVGAGI. V gave up 5 bases and J gave up 8 bases; unmatched junction bases: 4. The CDR3 bases are TGTGCCAGCAGTCCGGACAGGTTTACGCAGTATTTT. Its protein is CASSPDRFTQYF.

The chain has TRBV7-2 and TRBJ1-6, with 7 bases aligning to TRBD1. Per the germline V gene, CDR1 is SGHTA and CDR2 is FQGNSA. The CDR3 length is 14 residues. Losses at the gene ends were 4 bases for V and 9 bases for J; bases not matched to a gene: 6. The CDR3 coding sequence is TGTGCCAGCAGCTCAGGGGGGCCGAGTTCACCCCTCCACTTT. Amino acids: CASSSGGPSSPLHF.

This chain connects TRBV5-4 to TRBJ2-5, with TRBD1 matching over 8 bases. V shed 6 bases and J 7 bases; nucleotides not matched to a gene: 8. There are 13 residues in the CDR3. CDR1 SGHNT and CDR2 YYREEE come from the germline V gene (reference sequence). The CDR3 DNA is TGTGCCAGCAACATACAGGGGGTAGGGACCCAGTACTTC. Its protein is CASNIQGVGTQYF.

This chain links TRBV27 with TRBJ2-1, with TRBD2 as a possible D gene (5 bases). CDR1 is MNHEY and CDR2 is SMNVEV in the germline V gene (reference sequence). The CDR3 contains 12 residues. The ends were cut back, 7 bases at V and 15 bases at J, with 19 bases in the middle. The CDR3 DNA reads TGTGCCAGCAACGAACCGGGGAGACGTAGGTTCTTC. This sequence encodes CASNEPGRRRFF.

This clone has only a few counts. In nucleotides, the CDR3 is TGCGCCAGCAGCCAAGATACAGGGGGCAATCAGCCCCAGCATTTT. Protein sequence: CASSQDTGGNQPQHF. The chain couples TRBV4-3 to TRBJ1-5, with 7 positions matching TRBD1. V lost 0 bases and J lost 2; bases outside the gene matches: 1. CDR1 and CDR2 (germline): LGHNA, YSLEER. The CDR3 has 15 residues.

The V call is TRBV4-3, the J call TRBJ1-2, with 7 bases aligning to TRBD1. Germline loops: CDR1 LGHNA, CDR2 YSLEER. V shed 0 bases, J shed 8 bases, and the junction held 9 bases outside the gene matches. The CDR3 consists of 15 residues. CDR3 bases: TGCGCCAGCAGCCAAGATAGGACAGGTAGGGCCGGCTACACCTTC. Its protein is CASSQDRTGRAGYTF.

This sequence joins TRBV9 and TRBJ1-2; D possibly corresponds to TRBD1 (6 bases). The germline V and J ends were trimmed by 3 bases and 0 bases, with 12 bases remaining between them. CDR1 is SGDLS and CDR2 is YYNGEE in the germline V gene. The CDR3 loop spans 15 amino acids. CDR3 DNA sequence: TGTGCCAGCAGCGCCCACAGGGCTGCTAACTATGGCTACACCTTC. It specifies CASSAHRAANYGYTF.

The chain couples TRBV5-1 to TRBJ2-1; TRBD1 is a possible D gene (5 bases). Germline CDR1 is SGHRS and CDR2 is YFSETQ. The CDR3 runs 13 residues. The V and J ends lost 3 bases and 9 bases respectively, with 13 bases between them. This chain's CDR3 is CASSYNTGAEQFF. CDR3 sequence (DNA): TGCGCCAGCAGCTACAACACAGGAGCTGAGCAGTTCTTC.

V is TRBV2 and J is TRBJ2-3, with 8 bases matching TRBD1. Trimming removed 6 bases from V and 2 bases from J; junction bases left unmatched: 4. Germline lookup yields CDR1 SNHLY and CDR2 FYNNEI. The CDR3 runs 14 residues. CDR3 in amino acids: CASRGQVVTDTQYF. In DNA form, the CDR3 reads TGTGCCAGCAGGGGACAGGTAGTCACAGATACGCAGTATTTT. The whole variable domain, remainder taken from reference TRBV2 and TRBJ2-3, is EPEVTQTPSHQVTQMGQEVILRCVPISNHLYFYWYRQILGQKVEFLVSFYNNEISEKSEIFDDQFSVERPDGSNFTLKIRSTKLEDSAMYFCASRGQVVTDTQYFGPGTRLTVL.

This chain connects TRBV2 to TRBJ2-7; 7 bases are shared with TRBD1. CDR3 length: 14 residues. V gave up 3 bases and J gave up 1 base; unmatched junction bases: 3. Germline V gene sequence: CDR1 SNHLY, CDR2 FYNNEI. For the CDR3, the DNA is TGTGCCAGCAGTGACCAGGGGGTATCCTACGAGCAGTACTTC. Its protein is CASSDQGVSYEQYF. Supplemented by reference TRBV2 and TRBJ2-7, the full variable domain reads EPEVTQTPSHQVTQMGQEVILRCVPISNHLYFYWYRQILGQKVEFLVSFYNNEISEKSEIFDDQFSVERPDGSNFTLKIRSTKLEDSAMYFCASSDQGVSYEQYFGPGTRLTVT.

This rearrangement joins TRBV9 to TRBJ2-7; 7 nucleotides line up with TRBD2. The V and J ends lost 1 base and 4 bases, in that order; junction bases with no gene match: 2. Germline lookup yields CDR1 SGDLS and CDR2 YYNGEE. This CDR3 contains 13 residues. The DNA for the CDR3 is TGTGCCAGCAGCGTAAAAGCGGGATACGAGCAGTACTTC. Translating it yields CASSVKAGYEQYF.

This clone has just a few counts. CDR3: CASSSNRGRNYGYTF. Written as DNA, the CDR3 is TGTGCCAGCAGTTCTAACAGGGGGCGTAACTATGGCTACACCTTC. The chain couples TRBV2 to TRBJ1-2; 9 nucleotides agree with TRBD1. From germline, CDR1 is SNHLY and CDR2 FYNNEI. The V segment lost 5 bases and the J segment 1 base; nucleotides outside the gene matches: 5. The CDR3 length is 15 residues.

This clone showed up just a few times. V is TRBV7-2 and J is TRBJ1-1; 8 bases are a match to TRBD1. V gave up 3 bases and J gave up 4 bases; unmatched junction bases: 4. CDR1 SGHTA and CDR2 FQGNSA come from the germline V gene. The CDR3 covers 14 residues. The CDR3 nucleotides are TGTGCCAGCAGCTTTCAGGGGGCTACCACTGAAGCTTTCTTT. Translation gives CASSFQGATTEAFF.

The rearrangement links TRBV7-9 to TRBJ2-5, with TRBD2 identical over 9 bases. The DNA end favors TRBJ2-7, so the J call may be wrong. Germline CDR1 reads SEHNR; CDR2 reads FQNEAQ (reference sequence). This CDR3 spans 15 amino acids. The DNA for the CDR3 is TGTGCCAGCAGCTTATCGACTAGCGGATCCTACGAGCAGTACTTC. It translates to CASSLSTSGSYEQYF.

This chain links TRBV7-9 with TRBJ1-3; D is possibly TRBD1 (5 bases). CDR1 and CDR2 from the germline V gene are SEHNR and FQNEAQ (reference sequence). The CDR3 extends over 15 amino acids. V lost 5 bases and J 4 bases, leaving 15 bases between the germline ends. The CDR3 here is CASSAVGREGNTIYF. The CDR3 DNA sequence: TGTGCCAGCAGCGCGGTGGGCAGGGAAGGAAACACCATATATTTT.

The chain carries TRBV7-3 and TRBJ2-1; 7 bases match TRBD2. This CDR3 region has 17 residues. J lost 3 bases, V lost 1 base, and 9 bases had no gene match. CDR1 and CDR2 (germline): SGHTA, FQGTGA. The CDR3 loop reads CASSLMADIAGYNEQFF. The CDR3 nucleotides are TGTGCCAGCAGCTTAATGGCGGACATAGCGGGCTACAATGAGCAGTTCTTC.

The CDR3: CASYDKGLSNQPQHF. For the CDR3, the DNA is TGTGCCAGTTACGACAAGGGGCTGAGCAATCAGCCCCAGCATTTT. The V and J genes are TRBV19 and TRBJ1-5, with D tentatively TRBD1 (5 bases). Germline CDR1 reads LNHDA; CDR2 reads SQIVND (reference sequence). V dropped 8 bases and J dropped 1 base, with 15 bases sitting between them. The CDR3 extends over 15 amino acids.

The rearrangement joins TRBV19 to TRBJ1-5; D is uncertain. V shed 6 bases and J shed 0 bases, with 9 bases lying between them. Per the germline V gene, CDR1 is LNHDA and CDR2 is SQIVND (reference sequence). This CDR3 spans 14 amino acids. The CDR3: CASRIRVSNQPQHF. CDR3 nucleotides: TGTGCCAGTAGGATACGGGTTAGCAATCAGCCCCAGCATTTT. The complete variable domain, with remaining parts taken from reference TRBV19 and TRBJ1-5, reads DGGITQSPKYLFRKEGQNVTLSCEQNLNHDAMYWYRQDPGQGLRLIYYSQIVNDFQKGDIAEGYSVSREKKESFPLTVTSAQKNPTAFYLCASRIRVSNQPQHFGDGTRLSIL.

The chain carries TRBV9 and TRBJ2-7; 8 bases are shared with TRBD1. The CDR3 covers 14 residues. Trimming at V came to 3 bases and at J to 5 bases, leaving 7 bases not matched to a gene. Germline-derived CDR1 and CDR2 are SGDLS and YYNGEE. In nucleotides, the CDR3 is TGTGCCAGCAGCGATACCGGGACAGGCGACGAGCAGTACTTC. It is translated as CASSDTGTGDEQYF.

The chain links TRBV29-1 to TRBJ2-5; 7 nucleotides align to TRBD1. The closer fit of TRBJ2-7 to the DNA end suggests the J call may be wrong. This CDR3 region has 14 residues. CDR1 and CDR2 (germline): SQVTM, ANQGSEA. CDR3 sequence (DNA): TGCAGCGTCGCCGACAGGGTGGACGCCTACGAGCAGTACTTC. Translating gives CSVADRVDAYEQYF.

The J gene is TRBJ1-6, the V gene TRBV11-2; no clear D. CDR3 size: 16 residues. The germline CDR1 and CDR2 sequences are SGHAT and FQNNGV. Trimming cost V 4 bases and J 0 bases, with 10 bases left between them. The CDR3 DNA follows: TGTGCCAGCAGCTCTGACGGGAGCTCCTATAATTCACCCCTCCACTTT. Translated, it gives CASSSDGSSYNSPLHF. Drawing the rest from reference TRBV11-2 and TRBJ1-6, the complete variable domain is EAGVAQSPRYKIIEKRQSVAFWCNPISGHATLYWYQQILGQGPKLLIQFQNNGVVDDSQLPKDRFSAERLKGVDSTLKIQPAKLEDSAVYLCASSSDGSSYNSPLHFGNGTRLTVT.

The V and J genes are TRBV19 and TRBJ2-4; 11 nucleotides agree with TRBD1. Germline CDR1 LNHDA, CDR2 SQIVND (reference sequence). This CDR3 has 19 amino acids. Unmatched junction bases numbered 10, after V lost 3 bases and J lost 0 bases. The CDR3 coding sequence is TGTGCCAGTAGTATGCGAGGACAGGGGGCGGTCTTAGCCAAAAACATTCAGTACTTC. Translating gives CASSMRGQGAVLAKNIQYF.

The V call is TRBV10-2, the J call TRBJ2-7, with TRBD2 identical over 12 bases. This CDR3 is 15 amino acids long. Germline CDR1 and CDR2: WSHSY and SAAADI. The ends lost 6 bases at V and 4 bases at J; junction bases unmatched: 7. CDR3: CASRELAGGTYEQYF. CDR3 coding DNA: TGCGCCAGCAGGGAACTAGCGGGGGGAACTTACGAGCAGTACTTC.